This T cell receptor beta chain was found in a study of cytomegalovirus exposure and HLA in healthy donors. With respect to this clone: Its antigen is unidentified.

The data were produced by immunoSEQ multiplex PCR, yet TCRdb's version contains in-frame clones alone and is incomplete. This table holds more than 300,000 clones, 70% to 90% found once. Study results and caveats: Reports indicated that the classifier achieved high specificity and sensitivity in diagnosing cytomegalovirus status. The study recorded over 150 TCR beta chains that were cytomegalovirus-associated.

Germline V gene data show CDR1 as MDHEN and CDR2 as SYDVKM. The CDR3 covers 13 residues. With 2 bases removed from V and 3 bases from J, the gap between germline ends came to 7 bases. The receptor's source is a woman between 18 and 29 years old in good health and CMV-seronegative. V gene TRBV28 combines with J gene TRBJ1-2; D ambiguous. The specimen was PBMCs. The CDR3: CASSLARDYGYTF. CDR3 DNA sequence: TGTGCCAGCAGTTTAGCACGAGACTATGGCTACACCTTC.